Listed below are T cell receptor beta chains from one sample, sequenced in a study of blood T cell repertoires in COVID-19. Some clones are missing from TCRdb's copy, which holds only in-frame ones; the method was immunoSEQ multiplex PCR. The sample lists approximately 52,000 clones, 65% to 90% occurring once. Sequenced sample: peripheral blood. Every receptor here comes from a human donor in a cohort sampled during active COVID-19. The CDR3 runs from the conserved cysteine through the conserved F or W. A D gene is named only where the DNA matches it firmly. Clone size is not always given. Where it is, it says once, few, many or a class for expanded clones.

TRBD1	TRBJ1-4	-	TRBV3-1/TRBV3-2	TGTGCCAGCAGTCAGATGACAGGGGCGGGGGAAAAACTGTTTTTT	CASSQMTGAGEKLFF
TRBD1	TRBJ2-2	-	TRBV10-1	TGCGCCAGCAGCTCACAGGGGTCCGGGGAGCTGTTTTTT	CASSSQGSGELFF
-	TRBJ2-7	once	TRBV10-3	TGTGCCATCAGTGAGGGACAGATAGGATCCTACGAGCAGTACTTC	CAISEGQIGSYEQYF
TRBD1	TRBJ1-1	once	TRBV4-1	TGCGCCAGCAGCCCTCCCTCACAGGGGGCCTGGACTGAAGCTTTCTTT	CASSPPSQGAWTEAFF
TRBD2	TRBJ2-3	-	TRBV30	TGTGCCTGGAGTTTTAGCGGGTCTAGCACAGATACGCAGTATTTT	CAWSFSGSSTDTQYF
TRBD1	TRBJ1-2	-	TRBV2	TGTGCCAGCAAGAGGGGGGACAGTTCTAACTATGGCTACACCTTC	CASKRGDSSNYGYTF
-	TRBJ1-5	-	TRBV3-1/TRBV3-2	TGTGCCAGCAGCCAAGGAGGGAAAAAGTATAGCAATCAGCCCCAGCATTTT	CASSQGGKKYSNQPQHF
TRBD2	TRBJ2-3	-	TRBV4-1	TGCGCCAGCAGCCACCCAACCCCTAGCGGGAAGGGAGATACGCAGTATTTT	CASSHPTPSGKGDTQYF
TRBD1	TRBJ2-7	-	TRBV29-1	TGCAGCGTTGCATCGACAGGGGTCGAGCAGTACTTC	CSVASTGVEQYF
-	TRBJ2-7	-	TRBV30	TGTGCCTGGAGTGTACGCTACTCATCCTACGAGCAGTACTTC	CAWSVRYSSYEQYF
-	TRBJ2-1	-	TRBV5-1	TGCGCCAGCAGCGCCGGGGAGGCTAATGCTGCGCAGTTCTTC	CASSAGEANAAQFF
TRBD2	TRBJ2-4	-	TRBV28	TGTGCCAGCAGAAGATGGAGAGACCTAGCGGTCAACATTCAGTACTTC	CASRRWRDLAVNIQYF
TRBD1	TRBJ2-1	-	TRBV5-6	TGTGCCAGCAGCAAGGACAGGGGCAATGAGCAGTTCTTC	CASSKDRGNEQFF
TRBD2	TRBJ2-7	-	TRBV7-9	TGTGCCAGCAGCCCCCCCCTAGCGGGACACGTTGTTACGTACTTC	CASSPPLAGHVVTYF
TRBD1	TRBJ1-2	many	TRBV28	TGTGCCAGCACCATAGGGGGACAGTTGAACTATGGCTACACCTTC	CASTIGGQLNYGYTF
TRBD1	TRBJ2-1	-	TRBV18	TGTGCCAGCTCACCATCGACAGGGGGATCCTACAATGAGCAGTTCTTC	CASSPSTGGSYNEQFF
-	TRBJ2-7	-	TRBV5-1	TGCGCCAGCAGCTTGACTGTCTGGGGCTCCGACGAGCAGTACTTC	CASSLTVWGSDEQYF
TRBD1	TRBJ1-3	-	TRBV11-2	TGTGCCAGCAGCTCAAACCCGACAGGGGTAGGAAACACCATATATTTT	CASSSNPTGVGNTIYF